Sequencing of this T cell receptor beta chain was carried out in a study of memory CD4+ T cells and cytomegalovirus serostatus. About the study: Healthy Belgian adult donors included about nine CMV-positive and 24 CMV-negative people. Study-wide points: Each of 67 CMV-associated TCRbeta sequences occurred in one to five individuals. A US-trained random forest predicted CMV serostatus with median AUC around 0.93.

Data came from immunoSEQ multiplex PCR; TCRdb stores just in-frame clones and leaves some out. The sample yields about 82,000 clones, about 85% seen once. The sort gate was single viable CD3+CD4+CD8-CD45RO+ cells for memory CD4+ T cells. Serostatus was set by detecting CMV pp150, pp28, p38, p52 IgG. This CDR3 comprises 15 residues. Germline V lookup: CDR1 SGDLS, CDR2 YYNGEE. The germline V and J ends were trimmed by 1 base and 1 base, with 11 bases remaining between them. A note on this clone: Its specificity is unknown.

The material sequenced was memory CD4+ T cells from blood. The chain joins TRBV9 to TRBJ2-5, with unresolved D. The source of this sequence is an adult in good health and CMV-seronegative. CDR3 residues: CASSVIKGTQETQYF. The CDR3 DNA reads TGTGCCAGCAGCGTAATCAAGGGCACCCAAGAGACCCAGTACTTC.